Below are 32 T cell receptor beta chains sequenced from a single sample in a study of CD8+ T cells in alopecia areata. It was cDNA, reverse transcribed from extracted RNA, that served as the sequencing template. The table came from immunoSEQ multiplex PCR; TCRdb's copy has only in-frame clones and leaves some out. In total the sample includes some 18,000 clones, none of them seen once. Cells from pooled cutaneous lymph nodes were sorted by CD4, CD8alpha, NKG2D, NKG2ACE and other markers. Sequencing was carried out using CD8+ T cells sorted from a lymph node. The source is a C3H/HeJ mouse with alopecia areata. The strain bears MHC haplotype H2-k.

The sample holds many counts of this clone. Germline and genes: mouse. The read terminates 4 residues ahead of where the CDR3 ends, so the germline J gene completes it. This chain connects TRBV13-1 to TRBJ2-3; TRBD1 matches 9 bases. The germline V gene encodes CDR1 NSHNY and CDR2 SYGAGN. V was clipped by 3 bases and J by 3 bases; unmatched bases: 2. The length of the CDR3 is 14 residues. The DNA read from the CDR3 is TGTGCCAGCAGTGTGGGACAGGGCGCAGAA. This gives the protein CASSVGQGAE. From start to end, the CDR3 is CASSVGQGAETLYF.

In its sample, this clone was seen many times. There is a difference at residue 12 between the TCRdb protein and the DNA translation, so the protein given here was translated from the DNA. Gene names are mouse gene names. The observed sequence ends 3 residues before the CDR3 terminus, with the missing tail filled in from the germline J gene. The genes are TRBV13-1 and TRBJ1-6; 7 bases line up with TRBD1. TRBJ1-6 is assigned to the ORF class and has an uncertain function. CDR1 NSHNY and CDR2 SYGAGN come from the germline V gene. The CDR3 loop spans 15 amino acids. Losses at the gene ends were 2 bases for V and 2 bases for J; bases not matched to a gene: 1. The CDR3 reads CASSETGPYNSPLYF. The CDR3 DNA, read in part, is TGTGCCAGCAGTGAGACAGGGCCCTATAATTCGCCC.

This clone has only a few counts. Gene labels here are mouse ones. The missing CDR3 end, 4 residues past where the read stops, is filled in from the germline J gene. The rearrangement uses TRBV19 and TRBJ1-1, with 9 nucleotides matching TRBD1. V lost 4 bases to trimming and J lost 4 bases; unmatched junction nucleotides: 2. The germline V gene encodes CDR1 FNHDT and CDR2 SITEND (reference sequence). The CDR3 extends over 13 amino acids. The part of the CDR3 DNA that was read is TGTGCCAGCAGTCCGGGACAGGGCACA. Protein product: CASSPGQGT. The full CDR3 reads CASSPGQGTEVFF.

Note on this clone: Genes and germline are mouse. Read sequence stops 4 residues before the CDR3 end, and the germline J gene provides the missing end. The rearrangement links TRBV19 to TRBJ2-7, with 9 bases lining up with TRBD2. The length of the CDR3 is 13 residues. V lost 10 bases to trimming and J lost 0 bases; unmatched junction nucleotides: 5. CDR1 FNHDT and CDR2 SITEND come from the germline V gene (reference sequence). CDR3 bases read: TGTGCCTCGACTGGGGGAAGCTCCTAT. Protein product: CASTGGSSY. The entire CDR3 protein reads CASTGGSSYEQYF.

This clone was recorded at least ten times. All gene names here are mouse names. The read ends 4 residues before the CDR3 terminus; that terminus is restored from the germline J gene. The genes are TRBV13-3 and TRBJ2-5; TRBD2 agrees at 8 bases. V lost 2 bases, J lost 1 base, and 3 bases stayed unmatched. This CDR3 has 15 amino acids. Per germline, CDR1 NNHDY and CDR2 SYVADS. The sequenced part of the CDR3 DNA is TGTGCCAGCAGTGAGGGACTGGCTTACCAAGAC. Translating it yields CASSEGLAYQD. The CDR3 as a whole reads CASSEGLAYQDTQYF.

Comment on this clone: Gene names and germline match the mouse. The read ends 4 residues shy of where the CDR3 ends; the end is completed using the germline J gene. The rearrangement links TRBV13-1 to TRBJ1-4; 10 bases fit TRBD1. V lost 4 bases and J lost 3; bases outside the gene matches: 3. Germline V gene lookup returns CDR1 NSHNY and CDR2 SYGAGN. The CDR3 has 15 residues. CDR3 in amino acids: CASSPGTGANERLFF. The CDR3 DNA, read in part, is TGTGCCAGCAGTCCCGGGACAGGGGCCAACGAA.

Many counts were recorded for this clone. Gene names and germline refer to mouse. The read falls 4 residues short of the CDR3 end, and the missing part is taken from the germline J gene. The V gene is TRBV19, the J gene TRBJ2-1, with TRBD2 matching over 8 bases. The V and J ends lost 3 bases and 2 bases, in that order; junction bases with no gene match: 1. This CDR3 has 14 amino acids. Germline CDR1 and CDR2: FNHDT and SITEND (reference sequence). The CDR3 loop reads CASSRLGHYAEQFF. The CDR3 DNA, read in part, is TGTGCCAGCAGTAGACTGGGGCACTATGCT. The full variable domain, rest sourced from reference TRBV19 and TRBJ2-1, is GGIITQTPKFLIGQEGQKLTLKCQQNFNHDTMYWYRQDSGKGLRLIYYSITENDLQKGDLSEGYDASREKKSSFSLTVTSAQKNEMAVFLCASSRLGHYAEQFFGPGTRLTVL.

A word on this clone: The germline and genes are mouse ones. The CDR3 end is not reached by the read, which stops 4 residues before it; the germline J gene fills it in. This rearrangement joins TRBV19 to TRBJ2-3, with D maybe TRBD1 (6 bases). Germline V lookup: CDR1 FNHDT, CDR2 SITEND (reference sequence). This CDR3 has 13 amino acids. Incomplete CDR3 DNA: TGTGCCAGCAGCCCACGGACAGAAGAA. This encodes CASSPRTEE. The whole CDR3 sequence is CASSPRTEETLYF. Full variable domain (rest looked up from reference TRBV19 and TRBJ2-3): GGIITQTPKFLIGQEGQKLTLKCQQNFNHDTMYWYRQDSGKGLRLIYYSITENDLQKGDLSEGYDASREKKSSFSLTVTSAQKNEMAVFLCASSPRTEETLYFGSGTRLTVL.

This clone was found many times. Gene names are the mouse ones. CDR3 in amino acids: CASSPGTNSNERLFF. The sequenced part of the CDR3 DNA is TGTGCCAGCAGTCCCGGGACAAATTCCAACGAA. The chain is built from TRBV13-3 and TRBJ1-4; TRBD1 might be the D (6 bases). The sequenced fragment ends 4 residues before the CDR3 boundary, so the rest is inferred from the germline J gene. Trimming removed 4 bases at V and 1 base at J, with 11 bases between. This CDR3 contains 15 residues. Germline CDR1 NNHDY, CDR2 SYVADS. Full variable domain (outside the CDR3, taken from reference TRBV13-3 and TRBJ1-4): EAAVTQSPRSKVAVTGGKVTLSCHQTNNHDYMYWYRQDTGHGLRLIHYSYVADSTEKGDIPDGYKASRPSQENFSLILELASLSQTAVYFCASSPGTNSNERLFFGHGTKLSVL.

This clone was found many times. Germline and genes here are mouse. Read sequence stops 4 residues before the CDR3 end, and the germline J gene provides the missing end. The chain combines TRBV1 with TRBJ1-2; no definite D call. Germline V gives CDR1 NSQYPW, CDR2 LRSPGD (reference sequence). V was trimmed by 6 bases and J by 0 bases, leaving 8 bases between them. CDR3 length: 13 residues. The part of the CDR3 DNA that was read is TGCACCTGCAGCCGACATGCAAACTCC. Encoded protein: CTCSRHANS. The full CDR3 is CTCSRHANSDYTF.

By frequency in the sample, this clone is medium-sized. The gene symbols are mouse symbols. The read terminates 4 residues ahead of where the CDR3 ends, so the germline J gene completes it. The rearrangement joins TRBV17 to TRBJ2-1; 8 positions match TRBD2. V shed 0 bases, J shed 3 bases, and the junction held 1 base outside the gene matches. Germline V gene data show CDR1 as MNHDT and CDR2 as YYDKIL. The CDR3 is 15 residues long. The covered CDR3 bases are TGTGCTAGCAGTAGAGATCTGGGGGGCTATGCT. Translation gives CASSRDLGGYA. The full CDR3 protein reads CASSRDLGGYAEQFF.

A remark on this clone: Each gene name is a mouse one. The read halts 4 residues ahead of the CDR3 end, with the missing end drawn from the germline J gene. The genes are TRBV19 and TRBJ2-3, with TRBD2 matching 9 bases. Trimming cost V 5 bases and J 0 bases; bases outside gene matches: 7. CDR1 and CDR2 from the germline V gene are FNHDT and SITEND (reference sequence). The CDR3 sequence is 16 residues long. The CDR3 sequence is CASSQDWGSSAETLYF. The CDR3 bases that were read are TGTGCCAGCAGCCAAGACTGGGGGTCTAGTGCAGAA.

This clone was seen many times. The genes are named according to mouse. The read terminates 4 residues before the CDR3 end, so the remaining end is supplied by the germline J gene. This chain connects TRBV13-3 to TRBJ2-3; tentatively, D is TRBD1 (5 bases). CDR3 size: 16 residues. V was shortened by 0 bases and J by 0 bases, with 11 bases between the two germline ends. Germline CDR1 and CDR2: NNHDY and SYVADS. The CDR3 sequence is CASSDDGHPSAETLYF. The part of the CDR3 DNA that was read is TGTGCCAGCAGTGATGATGGACATCCTAGTGCAGAA.

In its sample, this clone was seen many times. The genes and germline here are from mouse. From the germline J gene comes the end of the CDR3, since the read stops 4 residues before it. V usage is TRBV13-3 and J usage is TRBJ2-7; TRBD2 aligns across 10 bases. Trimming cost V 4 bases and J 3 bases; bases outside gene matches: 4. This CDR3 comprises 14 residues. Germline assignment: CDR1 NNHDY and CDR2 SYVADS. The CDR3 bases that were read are TGTGCCAGCAGTCCCGACTGGGGGGTCTAT. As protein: CASSPDWGVY. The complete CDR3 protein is CASSPDWGVYEQYF.

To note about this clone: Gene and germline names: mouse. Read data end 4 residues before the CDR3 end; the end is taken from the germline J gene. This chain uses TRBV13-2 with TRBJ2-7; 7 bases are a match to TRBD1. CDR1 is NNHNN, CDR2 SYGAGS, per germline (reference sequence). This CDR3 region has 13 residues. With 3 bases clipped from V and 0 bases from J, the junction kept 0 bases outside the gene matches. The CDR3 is CASGGTGSYEQYF. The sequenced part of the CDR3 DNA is TGTGCCAGCGGTGGGACAGGCTCCTAT.

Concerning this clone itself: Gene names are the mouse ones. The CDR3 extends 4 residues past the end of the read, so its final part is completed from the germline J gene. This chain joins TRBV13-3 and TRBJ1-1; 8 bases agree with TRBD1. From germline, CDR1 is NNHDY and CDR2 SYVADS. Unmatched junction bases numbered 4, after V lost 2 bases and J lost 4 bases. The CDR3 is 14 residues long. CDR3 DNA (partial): TGTGCCAGCAGTGACAGGGGGCCGGGCACA. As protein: CASSDRGPGT. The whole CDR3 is CASSDRGPGTEVFF.

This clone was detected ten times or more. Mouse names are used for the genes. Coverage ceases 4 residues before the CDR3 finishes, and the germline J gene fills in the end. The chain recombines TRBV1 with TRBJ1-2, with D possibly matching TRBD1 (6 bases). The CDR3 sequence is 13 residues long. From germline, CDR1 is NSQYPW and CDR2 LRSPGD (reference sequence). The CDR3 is CTCSAEGGRDYTF. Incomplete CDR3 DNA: TGCACCTGCAGTGCAGAGGGGGGGCGC.

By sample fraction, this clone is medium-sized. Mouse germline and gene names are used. CDR3: CASSIHNYAEQFF. The sequenced part of the CDR3 DNA is TGTGCCAGCAGTATACATAACTATGCT. The chain links TRBV19 to TRBJ2-1; no clear D. The CDR3 end lies 4 residues beyond the end of the read and is filled in from the germline J gene. The V gene's germline CDR1 is FNHDT and CDR2 SITEND (reference sequence). Trimming left V 1 base short and J 0 bases short, with 2 bases between. The CDR3 covers 13 residues.

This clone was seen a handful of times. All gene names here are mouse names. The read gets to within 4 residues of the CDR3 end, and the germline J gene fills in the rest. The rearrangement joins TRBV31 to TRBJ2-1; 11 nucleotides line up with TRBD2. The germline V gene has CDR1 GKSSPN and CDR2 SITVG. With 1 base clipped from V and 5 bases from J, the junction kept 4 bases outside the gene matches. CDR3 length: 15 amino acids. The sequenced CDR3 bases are TGTGCCTGGAGTCGACTGGGGGGGGAGGATGCT. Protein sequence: CAWSRLGGEDA. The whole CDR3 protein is CAWSRLGGEDAEQFF.

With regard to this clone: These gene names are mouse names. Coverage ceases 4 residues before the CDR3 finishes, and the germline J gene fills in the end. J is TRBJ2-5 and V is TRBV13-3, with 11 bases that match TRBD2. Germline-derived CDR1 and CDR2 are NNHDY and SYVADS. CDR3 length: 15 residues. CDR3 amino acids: CASSPRDWGKDTQYF. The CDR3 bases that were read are TGTGCCAGCAGCCCCCGGGACTGGGGGAAGGAC.

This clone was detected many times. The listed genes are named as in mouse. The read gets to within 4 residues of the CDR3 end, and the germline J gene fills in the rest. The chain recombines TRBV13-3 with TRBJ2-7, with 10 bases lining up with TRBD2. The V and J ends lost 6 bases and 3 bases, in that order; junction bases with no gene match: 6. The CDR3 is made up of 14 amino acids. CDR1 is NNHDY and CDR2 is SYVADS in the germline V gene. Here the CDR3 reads CASNSGTGVYEQYF. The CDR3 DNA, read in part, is TGTGCCAGCAATTCCGGGACTGGGGTCTAT.

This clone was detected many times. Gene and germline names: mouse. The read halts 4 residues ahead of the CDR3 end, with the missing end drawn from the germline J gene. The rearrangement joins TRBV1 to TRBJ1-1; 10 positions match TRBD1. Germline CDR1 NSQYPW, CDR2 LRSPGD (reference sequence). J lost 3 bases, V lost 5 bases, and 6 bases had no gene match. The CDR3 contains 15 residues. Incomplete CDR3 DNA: TGCACCTGCAGTAGGGGACAGGGGAGAGACACA. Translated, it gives CTCSRGQGRDT. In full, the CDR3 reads CTCSRGQGRDTEVFF.

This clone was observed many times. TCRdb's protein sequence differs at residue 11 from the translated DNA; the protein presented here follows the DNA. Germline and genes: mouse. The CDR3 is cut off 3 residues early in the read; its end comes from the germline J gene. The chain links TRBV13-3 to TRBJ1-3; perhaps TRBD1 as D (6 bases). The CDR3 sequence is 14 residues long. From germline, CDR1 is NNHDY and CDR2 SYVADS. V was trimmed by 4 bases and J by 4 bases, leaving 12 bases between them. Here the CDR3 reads CASSSSGDGNTLYF. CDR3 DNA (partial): TGTGCCAGCAGTTCCTCAGGGGACGGAAATACG.

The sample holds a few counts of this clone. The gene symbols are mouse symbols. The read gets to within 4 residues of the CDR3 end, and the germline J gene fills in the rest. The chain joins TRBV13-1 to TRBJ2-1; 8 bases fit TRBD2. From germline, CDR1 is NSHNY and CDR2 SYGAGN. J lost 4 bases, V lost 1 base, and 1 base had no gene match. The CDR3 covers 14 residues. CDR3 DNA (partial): TGTGCCAGCAGTGATCGACTGGGGTATGCT. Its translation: CASSDRLGYA. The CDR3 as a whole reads CASSDRLGYAEQFF.

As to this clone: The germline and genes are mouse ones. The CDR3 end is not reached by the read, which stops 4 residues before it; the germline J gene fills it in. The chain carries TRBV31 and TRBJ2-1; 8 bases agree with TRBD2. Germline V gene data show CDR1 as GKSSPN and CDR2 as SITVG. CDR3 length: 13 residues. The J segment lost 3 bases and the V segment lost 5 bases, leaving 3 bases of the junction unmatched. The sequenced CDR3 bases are TGTGCCTGGGGAACTGGGGGCTATGCT. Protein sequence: CAWGTGGYA. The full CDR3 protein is CAWGTGGYAEQFF.

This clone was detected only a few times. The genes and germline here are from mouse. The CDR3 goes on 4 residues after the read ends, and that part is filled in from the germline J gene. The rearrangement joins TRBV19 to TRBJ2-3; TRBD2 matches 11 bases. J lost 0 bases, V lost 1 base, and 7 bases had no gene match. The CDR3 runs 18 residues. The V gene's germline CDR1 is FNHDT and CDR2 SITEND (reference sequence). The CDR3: CASSIHWGGSGSAETLYF. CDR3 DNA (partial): TGTGCCAGCAGTATACACTGGGGGGGCAGCGGAAGTGCAGAA.

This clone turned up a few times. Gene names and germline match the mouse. The DNA read from the CDR3 is TGTGCCAGCAGCCCCGGGACAGGGGATTATGCT. Translation gives CASSPGTGDYA. The whole CDR3 protein is CASSPGTGDYAEQFF. V is TRBV14 and J is TRBJ2-1, with 10 bases lining up with TRBD1. The read terminates 4 residues before the CDR3 end, so the remaining end is supplied by the germline J gene. The CDR3 consists of 15 residues. V was clipped by 5 bases and J by 4 bases; unmatched bases: 6. CDR1 is SGHDT, CDR2 FRDEAV, per germline.

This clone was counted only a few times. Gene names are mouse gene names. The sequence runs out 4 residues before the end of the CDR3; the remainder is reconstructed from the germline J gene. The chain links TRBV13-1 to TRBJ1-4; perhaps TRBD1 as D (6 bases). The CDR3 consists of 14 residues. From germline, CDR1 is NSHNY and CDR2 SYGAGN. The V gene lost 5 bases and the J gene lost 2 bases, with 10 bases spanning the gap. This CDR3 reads CASRPGQSNERLFF. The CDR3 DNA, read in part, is TGTGCCAGCAGGCCGGGACAATCCAACGAA.

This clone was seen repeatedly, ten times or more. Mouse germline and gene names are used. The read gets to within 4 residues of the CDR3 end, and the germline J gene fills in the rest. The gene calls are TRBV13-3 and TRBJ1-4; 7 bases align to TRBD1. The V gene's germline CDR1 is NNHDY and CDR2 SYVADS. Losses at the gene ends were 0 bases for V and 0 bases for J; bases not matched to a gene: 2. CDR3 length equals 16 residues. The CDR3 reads CASSDGQGISNERLFF. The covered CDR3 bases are TGTGCCAGCAGTGATGGACAGGGCATTTCCAACGAA.

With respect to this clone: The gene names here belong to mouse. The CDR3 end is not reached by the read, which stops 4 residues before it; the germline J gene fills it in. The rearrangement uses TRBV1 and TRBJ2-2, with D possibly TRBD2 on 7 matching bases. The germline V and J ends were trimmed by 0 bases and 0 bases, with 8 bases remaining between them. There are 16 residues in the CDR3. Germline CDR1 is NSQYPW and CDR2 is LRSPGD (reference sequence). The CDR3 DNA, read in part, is TGCACCTGCAGTGCAGAAGGGGGGGCAAACACCGGG. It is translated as CTCSAEGGANTG. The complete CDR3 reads CTCSAEGGANTGQLYF.

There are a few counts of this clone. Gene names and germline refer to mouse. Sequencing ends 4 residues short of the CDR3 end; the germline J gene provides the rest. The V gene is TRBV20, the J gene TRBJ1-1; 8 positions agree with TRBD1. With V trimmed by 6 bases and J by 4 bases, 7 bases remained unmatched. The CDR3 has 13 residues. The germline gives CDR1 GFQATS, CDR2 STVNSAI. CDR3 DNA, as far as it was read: TGTGGTGCACCGGACAGGGTGGGCACA. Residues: CGAPDRVGT. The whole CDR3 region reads CGAPDRVGTEVFF. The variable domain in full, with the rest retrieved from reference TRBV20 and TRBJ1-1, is GALVYQYPRRTICKSGTSMRMECQAVGFQATSVAWYRQSPQKTFELIALSTVNSAIKYEQNFTQEKFPISHPNLSFSSMTVLNAYLEDRGLYLCGAPDRVGTEVFFGKGTRLTVV.

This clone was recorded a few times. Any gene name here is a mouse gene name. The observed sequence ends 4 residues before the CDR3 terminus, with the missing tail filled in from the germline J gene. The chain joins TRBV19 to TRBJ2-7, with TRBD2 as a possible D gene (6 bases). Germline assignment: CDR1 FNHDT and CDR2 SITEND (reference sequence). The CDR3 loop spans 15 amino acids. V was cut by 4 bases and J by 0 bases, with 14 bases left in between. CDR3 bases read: TGTGCCAGCAGTCTCGGCTGGGGAAGCTCCTAT. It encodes CASSLGWGSSY. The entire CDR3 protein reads CASSLGWGSSYEQYF.